A selection of T cell receptor beta chains follows, all from one sample in a study of blood T cell repertoires in COVID-19. Repertoires were generated with immunoSEQ multiplex PCR, while TCRdb's copy carries only in-frame clones and drops some. The data contain approximately 200,000 clones, less than 85% of them singletons. Sequencing was performed on peripheral blood. These receptors originate from an elderly woman with COVID-19, enrolled during active disease. The conserved cysteine and the conserved F or W are not part of the CDR3 here.

V	CDR3
TRBV7-8	ASSFSSGGAWEQY
TRBV7-6	ASSPRLASTDTQY
TRBV15	ATSRLSGYEQF
TRBV6-5	ASTYRGFGADTQY
TRBV11-2	ASSPATNSPLH
TRBV5-6	ASSPDGDEKLF
TRBV5-4	ASSSPLEGAGFYT
TRBV4-2	ASSQEPSGSYNEQF
TRBV28	ASSGGLGELF
TRBV4-1	ASSQGGGRGSYEQY
TRBV3-1/TRBV3-2	ASSQDPGPQH
TRBV6-4	AIKGGGAVRNTEAF
TRBV28	ASSFQQGRGWLY
TRBV7-8	ASSFGNQNYGYT
TRBV5-1	ASSPKLNSPLH
TRBV5-4	ASSLAGQTGGGYT
TRBV15	ATSNRGYNEQF
TRBV7-9	ASSVIGGNTEAF
TRBV28	ASGNRAYWGYT